A single sample gave rise to the 11 T cell receptor beta chains below, sequenced in a study of T cell responses to AZD1222 COVID-19 vaccine. Assay: immunoSEQ multiplex PCR; the TCRdb copy retains only in-frame clones and omits some. The sample lists around 100,000 clones, about 94% seen once, with less than 5% in the top ten. Sequenced here: peripheral blood, sampled on day 0 of AZD1222 vaccination. Every receptor here comes from an adult in good health.

The V and J genes are TRBV2 and TRBJ1-1; 7 bases fit TRBD1. The CDR3 totals 14 residues. The V gene end was trimmed by 9 bases and the J gene end by 10 bases; junction bases not matched to a gene: 17. The germline CDR1 and CDR2 sequences are SNHLY and FYNNEI. CDR3 amino acids: CASHRDSINLGAFF. CDR3 nucleotides: TGTGCCAGTCACCGGGACAGCATCAATTTGGGAGCTTTCTTT.

The chain uses TRBV20-1 and TRBJ2-5; D ambiguous. Germline values: CDR1 DFQATT, CDR2 SNEGSKA (reference sequence). This CDR3 region has 11 residues. Trimming took off 6 bases at V and 0 bases at J, with 5 bases between the two ends. In DNA form, the CDR3 reads TGCAGTGCCCGGGACCAAGAGACCCAGTACTTC. This codes for CSARDQETQYF.

The gene calls are TRBV5-8 and TRBJ2-7; no clear D gene. The CDR3 spans 14 residues. CDR1 is SGHTS, CDR2 YDEGEE, per germline. Trimming pared 1 base from V and 1 base from J, leaving 9 bases between. This chain's CDR3 is CASSLSEWSYEQYF. As DNA, the CDR3 is TGTGCCAGCAGCTTGAGCGAGTGGTCCTACGAGCAGTACTTC.

For the CDR3, the DNA is TGTGCCAGCAGGAACGGACTAGCGGGAGCTGGTGAGCAGTTCTTC. This encodes CASRNGLAGAGEQFF. The J gene is TRBJ2-1, the V gene TRBV2; 13 nucleotides agree with TRBD2. V dropped 6 bases and J dropped 9; count of bases not matched to a gene: 8. The CDR3 totals 15 residues. CDR1 SNHLY and CDR2 FYNNEI come from the germline V gene.

This chain uses TRBV10-3 with TRBJ2-1; D possibly corresponds to TRBD2 (5 bases). The V and J ends lost 1 base and 6 bases respectively, with 10 bases between them. Germline CDR1 ENHRY, CDR2 SYGVKD. The CDR3 has 14 amino acids. In DNA, the CDR3 is TGTGCCATCAGTGAGTGGTTAGGAGGCAATGAGCAGTTCTTC. It specifies CAISEWLGGNEQFF.

The chain uses TRBV3-1 (or the pseudogene TRBV3-2) and TRBJ2-7; TRBD1 matches at 10 bases. The germline gives CDR1 LGHDT, CDR2 YNNKEL (reference sequence). V was pared by 5 bases and J by 3 bases, with 10 bases of the junction left unmatched. CDR3 length: 16 amino acids. The CDR3: CASSTGRGTGVYEQYF. CDR3 nucleotides: TGTGCCAGCAGCACCGGACGCGGGACAGGGGTCTACGAGCAGTACTTC.

The chain carries TRBV6-2 or TRBV6-3 and TRBJ1-3; TRBD1 agrees at 7 bases. Germline V gives CDR1 MNHEY, CDR2 SVGEGT. CDR3 size: 15 residues. The V segment lost 6 bases and the J segment 0 bases; nucleotides outside the gene matches: 5. The CDR3 coding sequence is TGTGCCAGCAGCCGGGACAGTCTCTCTGGAAACACCATATATTTT. Translation gives CASSRDSLSGNTIYF.

The chain employs TRBV4-2 and TRBJ2-5; 7 nucleotides line up with TRBD2. Germline CDR1 reads LGHNA; CDR2 reads YNFKEQ. The ends lost 0 bases at V and 5 bases at J; junction bases unmatched: 3. The CDR3 loop spans 14 amino acids. The CDR3 DNA is TGTGCCAGCAGCCAAGATAGGCGGGGGGAGACCCAGTACTTC. Translating it yields CASSQDRRGETQYF.

The chain couples TRBV6-5 to TRBJ1-5; 7 nucleotides agree with TRBD1. Germline trimming cut 3 bases from V and 1 base from J; bases unmatched to any gene: 6. Germline assignment: CDR1 MNHEY and CDR2 SVGAGI. CDR3 length: 16 amino acids. CDR3 sequence (DNA): TGTGCCAGCAGTTATGGAGGACAGGCCAGCAATCAGCCCCAGCATTTT. This codes for CASSYGGQASNQPQHF.

This clone was picked up one time. This chain connects TRBV5-4 to TRBJ2-7; a weak D match, TRBD2 (6 bases). Trimming cost V 4 bases and J 3 bases, with 14 bases left between them. Germline loops: CDR1 SGHNT, CDR2 YYREEE (reference sequence). The CDR3 contains 14 residues. As DNA, the CDR3 is TGTGCCAGCAGCCCGGACTATGTCAACTACGAGCAGTACTTC. Residues: CASSPDYVNYEQYF.

The count of this clone is one. This chain connects TRBV9 to TRBJ2-7, with 11 bases aligning to TRBD2. Looked up from germline, CDR1 is SGDLS and CDR2 is YYNGEE. V shed 2 bases and J 3 bases; nucleotides not matched to a gene: 1. This CDR3 spans 14 amino acids. This chain's CDR3 is CASSVTSGSYEQYF. Written as DNA, the CDR3 is TGTGCCAGCAGCGTCACTAGCGGGAGCTACGAGCAGTACTTC.